The source of this T cell receptor (beta chain) is a study of shared clonotypes between healthy human individuals. Study results and limitations: Few donors restricted represented genetic and exposure-history diversity. Estimated clonotype richness was generally higher in naive than memory subsets.

At the deep level, the assay was run. The data were produced by immunoSEQ multiplex PCR, yet TCRdb's version contains in-frame clones alone and is incomplete. This sample has roughly 2.5 million clones; more than 90% occur once, and the top ten carry about 0.13%. On this clone itself: Its antigen is still unknown.

CDR1 and CDR2 from the germline V gene are LGHNA and YSLEER. V trimming: 4 bases; J trimming: 6 bases; junction bases outside the gene matches: 8. The CDR3 consists of 15 residues. Sequenced material: naive CD4+ T cells sorted from blood. Subset reported: CD45RA+ positively selected. The chain carries TRBV4-3 and TRBJ1-2, with TRBD1 identical over 10 bases. The TCR sequence derives from a man aged 18 to 29 in good health. The CDR3 here is CASSPRTGGLDGYTF. The CDR3 DNA is TGCGCCAGCAGCCCAAGGACAGGGGGTCTAGATGGCTACACCTTC.